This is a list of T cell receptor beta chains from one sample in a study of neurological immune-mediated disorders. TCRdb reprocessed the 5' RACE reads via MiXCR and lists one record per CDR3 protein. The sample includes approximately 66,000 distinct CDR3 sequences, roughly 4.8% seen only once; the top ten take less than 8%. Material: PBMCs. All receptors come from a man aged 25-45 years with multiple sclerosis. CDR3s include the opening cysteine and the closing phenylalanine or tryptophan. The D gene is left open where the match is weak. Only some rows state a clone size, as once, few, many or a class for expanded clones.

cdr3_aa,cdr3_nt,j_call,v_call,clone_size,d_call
CASRMAGQAFF,TGTGCCAGCCGGATGGCCGGGCAAGCTTTCTTT,TRBJ1-1,TRBV3-1,many,.
CASSFRLAGGPRSYEQYF,TGTGCCAGCAGTTTTCGGCTAGCGGGGGGGCCCAGATCCTACGAGCAGTACTTC,TRBJ2-7,TRBV12-3/TRBV12-4,many,TRBD2
CASRERGGADTQYF,TGTGCCAGCAGGGAGCGGGGGGGCGCAGATACGCAGTATTTT,TRBJ2-3,TRBV5-5,few,TRBD2
CATSDWARDRTDTQYF,TGTGCCACCAGTGATTGGGCCAGGGACAGGACAGATACGCAGTATTTT,TRBJ2-3,TRBV24-1,many,TRBD1
CATQDRGGTEAFF,TGTGCCACCCAGGACAGGGGAGGCACTGAAGCTTTCTTT,TRBJ1-1,TRBV6-5,many,TRBD1
CASSYGTRGETQYF,TGTGCCAGCAGTTACGGGACTCGGGGAGAGACCCAGTACTTC,TRBJ2-5,TRBV6-5,few,.
CASSLDVSGNTIYF,TGCGCCAGCAGCTTGGACGTCAGTGGAAACACCATATATTTT,TRBJ1-3,TRBV5-1,many,.
CSATPPNQNTGELFF,TGCAGTGCTACTCCGCCCAACCAAAACACCGGGGAGCTGTTTTTT,TRBJ2-2,TRBV20-1,.,.
CASSTTGSGNTIYF,TGTGCCAGCAGCACCACCGGCTCTGGAAACACCATATATTTT,TRBJ1-3,TRBV9,many,.
CSASTGSMVGEQYF,TGCAGTGCTAGTACAGGGTCTATGGTCGGCGAGCAGTACTTC,TRBJ2-7,TRBV20-1,.,.
CASSLGHEKLFF,TGTGCCAGCAGTTTAGGTCACGAAAAACTGTTTTTT,TRBJ1-4,TRBV12-3/TRBV12-4,many,.
CASSLGQGKGEAFF,TGTGCCAGCAGCTTGGGACAGGGCAAGGGTGAAGCTTTCTTT,TRBJ1-1,TRBV7-9,many,TRBD1
CASSLLLAGGFSTDTQYF,TGTGCCAGCAGCTTGTTACTAGCGGGGGGTTTCAGCACAGATACGCAGTATTTT,TRBJ2-3,TRBV7-9,many,TRBD2
CASSAGFTGGTEAFF,TGTGCCAGCAGTGCCGGATTTACAGGGGGCACTGAAGCTTTCTTT,TRBJ1-1,TRBV6-5,few,TRBD1
CASSPRPSDGYTF,TGTGCCAGCTCACCCAGACCTTCCGACGGCTACACCTTC,TRBJ1-2,TRBV18,many,.
CSYRAYNEQFF,TGCAGCTACCGGGCCTACAATGAGCAGTTCTTC,TRBJ2-1,TRBV29-1,few,.
CASSVAPRGLYTDTQYF,TGTGCCAGCAGCGTAGCCCCCCGGGGGTTATACACAGATACGCAGTATTTT,TRBJ2-3,TRBV9,many,.
CASSLGASGGYEQFF,TGCGCCAGCAGCTTGGGGGCTAGCGGGGGCTATGAGCAGTTCTTC,TRBJ2-1,TRBV5-1,.,TRBD2
CASSLPGDTQYF,TGCGCCAGCAGCCTTCCGGGTGATACGCAGTATTTT,TRBJ2-3,TRBV5-1,many,.
CASSPGLAGSTDTQYF,TGCGCCAGCAGTCCGGGACTAGCGGGGAGCACAGATACGCAGTATTTT,TRBJ2-3,TRBV5-1,many,TRBD2
CATSREGEGYEQYF,TGTGCCACCAGCAGAGAGGGAGAGGGCTACGAGCAGTACTTC,TRBJ2-7,TRBV15,few,.
CASSQGVGSYGYTF,TGCGCCAGCAGCCAAGGTGTCGGATCTTATGGCTACACCTTC,TRBJ1-2,TRBV4-1,many,.
CASSLDNRAGGLFSSTDTQYF,TGTGCCAGCAGCTTAGATAACAGGGCGGGGGGCCTCTTTTCTAGCACAGATACGCAGTATTTT,TRBJ2-3,TRBV11-2,many,TRBD2
CASARTDRSGNTIYF,TGTGCCAGCGCGAGGACGGACCGCTCCGGAAACACCATATATTTT,TRBJ1-3,TRBV7-9,many,.
CASSLARGQGHSNQPQHF,TGTGCCAGCAGCTTAGCAAGGGGACAGGGTCATAGCAATCAGCCCCAGCATTTT,TRBJ1-5,TRBV7-6,.,TRBD1
CASSFGNTEAFF,TGTGCCAGCAGTTTTGGGAACACTGAAGCTTTCTTT,TRBJ1-1,TRBV6-5,few,.
CSARSLRGRNTDTQYF,TGCAGTGCTAGATCCCTCAGGGGGCGTAACACAGATACGCAGTATTTT,TRBJ2-3,TRBV20-1,many,TRBD1
CASSLLVGGHQPQNF,TGCGCCAGCAGCCTCCTCGTTGGGGGCCATCAGCCCCAGAATTTT,TRBJ1-5,TRBV4-1,few,.
CACGQGAFLTRGANVLTF,TGTGCCTGCGGACAGGGGGCGTTCCTAACTAGAGGGGCCAACGTCCTGACTTTC,TRBJ2-6,TRBV7-9,many,TRBD1
CAPKQDSSYEQYF,TGTGCGCCTAAACAGGATTCCTCCTACGAGCAGTACTTC,TRBJ2-7,TRBV12-2,few,.
CASSFGGQATEAFF,TGTGCCAGCAGTTTTGGGGGACAGGCCACTGAAGCTTTCTTT,TRBJ1-1,TRBV12-3/TRBV12-4,many,TRBD1
CASSLSRGGGDFYGYTF,TGTGCCAGCAGCTTGAGTCGCGGAGGAGGGGACTTCTATGGCTACACCTTC,TRBJ1-2,TRBV5-5,few,.
CATTVAGYGHEQYF,TGTGCCACCACTGTAGCGGGTTACGGCCACGAGCAGTACTTC,TRBJ2-7,TRBV6-5,many,TRBD2
CASSPISRGYTEAFF,TGTGCCAGCAGTCCCATCTCCAGGGGATACACTGAAGCTTTCTTT,TRBJ1-1,TRBV6-5,many,.
CATSDPGQPRTIYF,TGTGCCACCAGTGACCCGGGACAGCCACGCACCATATATTTT,TRBJ1-3,TRBV24-1,many,TRBD1
CASRLRGDATEAFF,TGCGCCAGCAGGCTGAGGGGAGATGCCACTGAAGCTTTCTTT,TRBJ1-1,TRBV5-1,few,.
CSAETAGETQYF,TGCAGTGCCGAGACAGCGGGAGAGACCCAGTACTTC,TRBJ2-5,TRBV20-1,many,.
CASSWDLYYGYTF,TGTGCCAGCAGTTGGGACCTTTACTATGGCTACACCTTC,TRBJ1-2,TRBV12-3/TRBV12-4,many,.
CSVYRMNTEAFF,TGCAGTGTTTATAGGATGAACACTGAAGCTTTCTTT,TRBJ1-1,TRBV20-1,many,.
CASSPESDTQYF,TGTGCCAGCAGCCCGGAGTCAGATACGCAGTATTTT,TRBJ2-3,TRBV6-5,many,.
CASTQRILRVTEAFF,TGTGCCAGCACCCAAAGAATCCTTCGAGTGACTGAAGCTTTCTTT,TRBJ1-1,TRBV2,many,.